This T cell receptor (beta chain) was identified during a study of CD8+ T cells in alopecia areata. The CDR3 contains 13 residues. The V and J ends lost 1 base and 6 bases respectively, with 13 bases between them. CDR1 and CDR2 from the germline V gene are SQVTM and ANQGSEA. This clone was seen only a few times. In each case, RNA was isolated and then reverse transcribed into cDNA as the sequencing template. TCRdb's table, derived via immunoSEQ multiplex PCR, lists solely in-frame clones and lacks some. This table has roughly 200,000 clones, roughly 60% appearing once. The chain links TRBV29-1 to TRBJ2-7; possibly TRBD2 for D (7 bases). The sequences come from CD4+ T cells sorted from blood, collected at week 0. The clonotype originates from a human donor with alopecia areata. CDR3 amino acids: CSVEGGGAREQYF. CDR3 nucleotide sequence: TGCAGCGTTGAAGGTGGGGGGGCTCGCGAGCAGTACTTC.